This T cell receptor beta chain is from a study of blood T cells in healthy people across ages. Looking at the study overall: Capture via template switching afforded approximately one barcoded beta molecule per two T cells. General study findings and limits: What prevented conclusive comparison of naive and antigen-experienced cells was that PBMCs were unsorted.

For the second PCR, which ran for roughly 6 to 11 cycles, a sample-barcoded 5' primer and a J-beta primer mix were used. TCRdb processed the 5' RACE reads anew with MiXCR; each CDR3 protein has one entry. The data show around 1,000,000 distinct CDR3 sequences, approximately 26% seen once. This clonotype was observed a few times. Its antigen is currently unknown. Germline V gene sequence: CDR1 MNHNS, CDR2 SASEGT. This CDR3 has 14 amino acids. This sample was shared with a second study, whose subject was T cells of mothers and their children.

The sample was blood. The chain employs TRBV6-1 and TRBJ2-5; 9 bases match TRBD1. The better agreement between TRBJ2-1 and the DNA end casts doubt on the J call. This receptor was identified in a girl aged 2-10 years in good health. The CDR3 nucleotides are TGTGCCAGCAACCCCGGGACAGGGTACAATGAGCAGTTCTTC. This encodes CASNPGTGYNEQFF.